Below, 9 T cell receptor beta chains from the same sample are listed, as sequenced in a study of CD8+ T cells in alopecia areata. The treatment: oral pan-JAK inhibitor, 5-10 mg twice daily. Once RNA had been extracted, it was reverse transcribed into cDNA to act as the sequencing template. Generated by immunoSEQ multiplex PCR, the TCRdb table keeps only in-frame clones and is missing some. This sample carries about 94,000 clones, approximately 70% of them seen once, and the ten largest clones take around 15%. The specimen was CD8+ T cells sorted from blood, collected around week 44, from a patient treated with tofacitinib. The receptors originated from a human donor with alopecia areata.

The CDR3 DNA reads as TGTGCCAGCAGCTTATTGAACTATCCGAACACCGGGGAGCTGTTTTTT. This sequence encodes CASSLLNYPNTGELFF. J is TRBJ2-2 and V is TRBV7-6, with D hard to call. The CDR3 is 16 amino acids. V was cut by 2 bases and J by 0 bases, with 10 bases left in between. CDR1 is SGHVS and CDR2 is FNYEAQ in the germline V gene.

CDR3: CARRNSGRNIQYF. The CDR3 nucleotides are TGTGCCAGGCGGAATTCAGGCCGGAACATTCAGTACTTC. The V gene is TRBV21-1, the J gene TRBJ2-4. TRBV21-1 is a known pseudogene. CDR3 length equals 13 residues.

The chain links TRBV27 to TRBJ2-2; no definite D call. The germline CDR1 and CDR2 sequences are MNHEY and SMNVEV (reference sequence). This CDR3 is 14 amino acids long. V was shortened by 6 bases and J by 2 bases, with 10 bases between the two germline ends. The CDR3: CASRGAGNTGELFF. For the CDR3, the DNA is TGTGCCAGCAGAGGAGCAGGAAACACCGGGGAGCTGTTTTTT.

This clone was counted once. The rearrangement joins TRBV30 to TRBJ2-5; possibly TRBD1 for D (5 bases). The DNA end is a closer match to TRBJ2-7, so the J assignment may be wrong. From germline, CDR1 is GTSNPN and CDR2 SVGIG (reference sequence). The CDR3 extends over 13 amino acids. The CDR3 DNA sequence: TGTGCCTGGAGTGTACCGGACAACTTCGAGCAGTACTTC. It is translated as CAWSVPDNFEQYF.

There are many counts of this clone. The same CDR3 arises from other DNA sequences in this sample as well. The CDR3 sequence is CASSYSNTDTQYF. DNA of the CDR3: TGTGCCAGCAGTTACTCGAACACAGATACGCAGTATTTT. V usage is TRBV6-6 and J usage is TRBJ2-3; D call uncertain. Deletions cut 0 bases from V and 2 bases from J, with 3 bases between. The germline gives CDR1 MNHNY, CDR2 SVGAGI (reference sequence). This CDR3 is 13 amino acids long.

The V gene is TRBV4-1, the J gene TRBJ2-3, with D unresolved. The CDR3 has 12 residues. From germline, CDR1 is MGHRA and CDR2 YSYEKL. The V end was cut by 0 bases, the J end by 6 bases, with 4 bases between. CDR3 protein: CASSQDRDTQYF. The CDR3 DNA reads as TGCGCCAGCAGCCAAGATCGGGATACGCAGTATTTT.

V gene TRBV7-9 combines with J gene TRBJ2-1; no reliable D call. The CDR3 is 15 amino acids. Germline V gene lookup returns CDR1 SEHNR and CDR2 FQNEAQ (reference sequence). Deletions cut 5 bases from V and 6 bases from J, with 17 bases between. CDR3 sequence reads: CASSTRSTISNEQFF. The DNA for the CDR3 is TGTGCCAGCAGCACAAGATCCACAATTTCCAATGAGCAGTTCTTC.

In this sample, this clone turned up a few times. The chain is built from TRBV19 and TRBJ1-1; TRBD1 might be the D (5 bases). Per germline, CDR1 LNHDA and CDR2 SQIVND (reference sequence). V dropped 5 bases and J dropped 0 bases, with 10 bases sitting between them. The CDR3 runs to 14 residues. CDR3 sequence reads: CASSALTVNTEAFF. The CDR3 DNA sequence: TGTGCCAGTAGTGCCCTGACAGTGAACACTGAAGCTTTCTTT.

This clone turned up a few times. V gene TRBV23-1 combines with J gene TRBJ2-7; a weak D match, TRBD1 (6 bases). TRBV23-1 is noted as an ORF with a role that remains uncertain. The CDR3 sequence is 12 residues long. Trimming pared 9 bases from V and 0 bases from J, leaving 9 bases between. The DNA of the CDR3 is TGCGCCAGAGACAGGTCCTCCTACGAGCAGTACTTC. Its protein product is CARDRSSYEQYF.